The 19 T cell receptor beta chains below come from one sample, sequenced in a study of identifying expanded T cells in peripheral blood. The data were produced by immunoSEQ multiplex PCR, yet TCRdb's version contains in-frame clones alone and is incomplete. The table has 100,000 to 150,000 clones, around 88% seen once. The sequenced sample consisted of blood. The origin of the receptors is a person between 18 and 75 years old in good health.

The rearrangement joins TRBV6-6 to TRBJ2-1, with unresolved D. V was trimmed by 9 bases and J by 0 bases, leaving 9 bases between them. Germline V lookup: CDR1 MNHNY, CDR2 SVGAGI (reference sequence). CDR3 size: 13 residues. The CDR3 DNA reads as TGTGCCAGTTCCGTGCGCTCCTACAATGAGCAGTTCTTC. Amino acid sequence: CASSVRSYNEQFF.

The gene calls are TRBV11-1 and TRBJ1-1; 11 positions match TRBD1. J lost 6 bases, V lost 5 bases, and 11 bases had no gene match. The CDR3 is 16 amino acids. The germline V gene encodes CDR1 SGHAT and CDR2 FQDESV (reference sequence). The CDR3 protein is CASSTGTGGGFAEAFF. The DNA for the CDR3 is TGTGCCAGCAGCACAGGGACAGGGGGAGGCTTTGCTGAAGCTTTCTTT.

The CDR3 sequence is CAVGRQYSNQPQHF. CDR3 coding DNA: TGTGCCGTCGGACGGCAATATAGCAATCAGCCCCAGCATTTT. This chain links TRBV6-5 with TRBJ1-5; D is unresolved. V shed 11 bases and J shed 0 bases, with 14 bases lying between them. CDR1 MNHEY and CDR2 SVGAGI come from the germline V gene. The CDR3 runs to 14 residues.

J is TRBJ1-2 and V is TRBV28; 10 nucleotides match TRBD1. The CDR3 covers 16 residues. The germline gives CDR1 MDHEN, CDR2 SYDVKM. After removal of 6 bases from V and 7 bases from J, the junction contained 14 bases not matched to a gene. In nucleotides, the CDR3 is TGTGCCAGCAGCAATCCTCCGGGACAGGGGTCCTCTGGCTACACCTTC. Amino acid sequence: CASSNPPGQGSSGYTF.

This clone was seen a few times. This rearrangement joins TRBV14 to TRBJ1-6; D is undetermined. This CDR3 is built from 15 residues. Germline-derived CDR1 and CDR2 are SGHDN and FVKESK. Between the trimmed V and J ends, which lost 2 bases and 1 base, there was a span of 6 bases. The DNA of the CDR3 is TGTGCCAGCAGCCAACGCACTTCCTATAATTCACCCCTCCACTTT. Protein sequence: CASSQRTSYNSPLHF.

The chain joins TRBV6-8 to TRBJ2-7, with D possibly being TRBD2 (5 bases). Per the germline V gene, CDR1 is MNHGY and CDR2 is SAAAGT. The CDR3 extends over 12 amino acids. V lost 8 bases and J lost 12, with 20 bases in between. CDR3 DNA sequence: TGTGCCAGCGGAAAACTAGTCCGCCCCCCGTACTTC. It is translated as CASGKLVRPPYF.

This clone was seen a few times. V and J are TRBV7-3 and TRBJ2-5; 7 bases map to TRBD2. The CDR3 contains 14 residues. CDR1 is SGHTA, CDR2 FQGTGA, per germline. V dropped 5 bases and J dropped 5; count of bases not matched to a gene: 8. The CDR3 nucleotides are TGTGCCAGCAGCCCACGGGACTATATGGAGACCCAGTACTTC. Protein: CASSPRDYMETQYF.

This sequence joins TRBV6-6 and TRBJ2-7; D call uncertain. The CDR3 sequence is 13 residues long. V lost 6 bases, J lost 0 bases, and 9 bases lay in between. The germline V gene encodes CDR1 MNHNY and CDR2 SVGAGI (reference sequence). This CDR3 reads CASSPGRSYEQYF. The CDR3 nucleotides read TGTGCCAGCAGCCCCGGGCGCTCCTACGAGCAGTACTTC.

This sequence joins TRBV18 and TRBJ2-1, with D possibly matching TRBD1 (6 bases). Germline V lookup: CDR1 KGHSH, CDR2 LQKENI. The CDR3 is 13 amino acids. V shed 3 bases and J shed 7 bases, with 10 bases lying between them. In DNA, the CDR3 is TGTGCCAGCTCACCTGACACAGGGAATGAGCAGTTCTTC. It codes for CASSPDTGNEQFF.

CDR3 DNA sequence: TGTGCCAGCTCACAACAATCCGGGACATCCCATGGCTACACCTTC. The encoded protein is CASSQQSGTSHGYTF. This chain uses TRBV18 with TRBJ1-2; D might be TRBD1 (6 bases). The CDR3 consists of 15 residues. The V gene's germline CDR1 is KGHSH and CDR2 LQKENI. V was clipped by 4 bases and J by 6 bases, with 18 bases between them.

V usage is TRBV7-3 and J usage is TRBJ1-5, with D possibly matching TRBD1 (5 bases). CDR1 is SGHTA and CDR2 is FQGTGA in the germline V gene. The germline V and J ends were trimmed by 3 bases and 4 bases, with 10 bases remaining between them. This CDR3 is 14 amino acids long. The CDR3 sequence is CASSFPGRNQPQHF. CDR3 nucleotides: TGTGCCAGCAGCTTTCCGGGGCGAAATCAGCCCCAGCATTTT.

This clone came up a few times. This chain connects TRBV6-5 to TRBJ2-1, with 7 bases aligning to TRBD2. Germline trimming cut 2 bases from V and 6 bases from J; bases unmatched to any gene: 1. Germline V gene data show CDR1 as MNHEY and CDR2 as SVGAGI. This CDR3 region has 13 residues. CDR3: CASSYRGGNEQFF. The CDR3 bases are TGTGCCAGCAGTTACCGCGGGGGCAATGAGCAGTTCTTC.

The CDR3 is CASSAGGPSTGELFF. The DNA for the CDR3 is TGTGCCAGCAGCGCGGGAGGGCCGAGCACCGGGGAGCTGTTTTTT. The chain recombines TRBV7-9 with TRBJ2-2; TRBD2 matches 9 bases. The germline gives CDR1 SEHNR, CDR2 FQNEAQ (reference sequence). The V gene end was trimmed by 5 bases and the J gene end by 4 bases; junction bases not matched to a gene: 5. The CDR3 contains 15 residues.

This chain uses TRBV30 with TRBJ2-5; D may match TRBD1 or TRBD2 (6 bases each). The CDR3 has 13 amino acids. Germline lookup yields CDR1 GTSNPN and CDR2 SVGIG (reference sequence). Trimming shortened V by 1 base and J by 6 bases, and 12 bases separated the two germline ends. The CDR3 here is CAWSARGPKTQYF. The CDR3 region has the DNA TGTGCCTGGAGTGCCCGGGGGCCGAAGACCCAGTACTTC.

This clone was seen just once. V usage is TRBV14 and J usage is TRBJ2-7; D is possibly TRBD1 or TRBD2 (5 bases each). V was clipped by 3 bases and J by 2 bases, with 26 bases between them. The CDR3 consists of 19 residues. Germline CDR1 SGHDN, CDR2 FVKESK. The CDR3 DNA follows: TGTGCCAGCAGCCACCTAGACATAGTCGGGAAAACAGGAACCTACGAGCAGTACTTC. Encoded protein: CASSHLDIVGKTGTYEQYF.

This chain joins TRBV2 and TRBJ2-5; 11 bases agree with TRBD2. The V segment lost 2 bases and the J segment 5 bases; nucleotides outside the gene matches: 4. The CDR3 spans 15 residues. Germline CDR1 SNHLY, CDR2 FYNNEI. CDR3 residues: CASSERASGGETQYF. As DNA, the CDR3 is TGTGCCAGCAGTGAACGGGCTAGCGGGGGGGAGACCCAGTACTTC.

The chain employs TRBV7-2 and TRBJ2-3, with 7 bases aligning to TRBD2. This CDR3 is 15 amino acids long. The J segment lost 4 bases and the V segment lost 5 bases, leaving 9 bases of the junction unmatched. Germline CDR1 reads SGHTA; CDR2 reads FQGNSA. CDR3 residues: CASSLLRTSADTQYF. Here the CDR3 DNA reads TGTGCCAGCAGCCTACTTCGGACTAGTGCAGATACGCAGTATTTT.

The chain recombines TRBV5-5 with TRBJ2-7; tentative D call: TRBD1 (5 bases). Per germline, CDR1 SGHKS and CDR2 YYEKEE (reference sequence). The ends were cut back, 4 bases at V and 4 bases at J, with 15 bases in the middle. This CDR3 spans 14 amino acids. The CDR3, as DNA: TGTGCCAGCAGCCTGAGACAGAATCGGTACGAGCAGTACTTC. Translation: CASSLRQNRYEQYF.

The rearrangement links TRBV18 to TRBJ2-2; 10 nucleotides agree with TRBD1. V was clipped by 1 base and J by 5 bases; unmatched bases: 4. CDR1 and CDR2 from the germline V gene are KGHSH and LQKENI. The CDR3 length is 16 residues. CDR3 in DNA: TGTGCCAGCTCACCACTGACAGGGGGCGCAACCGGGGAGCTGTTTTTT. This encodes CASSPLTGGATGELFF.